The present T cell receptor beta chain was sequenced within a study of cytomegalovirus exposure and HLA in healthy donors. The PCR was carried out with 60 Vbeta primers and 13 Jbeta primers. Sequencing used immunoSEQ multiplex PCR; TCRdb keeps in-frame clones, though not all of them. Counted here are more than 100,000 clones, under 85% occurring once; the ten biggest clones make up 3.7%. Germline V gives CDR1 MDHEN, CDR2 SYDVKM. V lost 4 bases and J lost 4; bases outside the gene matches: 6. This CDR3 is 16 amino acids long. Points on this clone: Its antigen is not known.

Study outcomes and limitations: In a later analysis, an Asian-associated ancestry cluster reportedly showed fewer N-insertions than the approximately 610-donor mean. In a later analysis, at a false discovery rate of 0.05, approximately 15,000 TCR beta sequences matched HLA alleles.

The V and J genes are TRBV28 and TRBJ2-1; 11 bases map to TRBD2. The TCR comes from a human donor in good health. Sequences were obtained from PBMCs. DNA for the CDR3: TGTGCCAGCAGTTCCCGACTAGCGGGGCAATACAATGAGCAGTTCTTC. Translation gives CASSSRLAGQYNEQFF.